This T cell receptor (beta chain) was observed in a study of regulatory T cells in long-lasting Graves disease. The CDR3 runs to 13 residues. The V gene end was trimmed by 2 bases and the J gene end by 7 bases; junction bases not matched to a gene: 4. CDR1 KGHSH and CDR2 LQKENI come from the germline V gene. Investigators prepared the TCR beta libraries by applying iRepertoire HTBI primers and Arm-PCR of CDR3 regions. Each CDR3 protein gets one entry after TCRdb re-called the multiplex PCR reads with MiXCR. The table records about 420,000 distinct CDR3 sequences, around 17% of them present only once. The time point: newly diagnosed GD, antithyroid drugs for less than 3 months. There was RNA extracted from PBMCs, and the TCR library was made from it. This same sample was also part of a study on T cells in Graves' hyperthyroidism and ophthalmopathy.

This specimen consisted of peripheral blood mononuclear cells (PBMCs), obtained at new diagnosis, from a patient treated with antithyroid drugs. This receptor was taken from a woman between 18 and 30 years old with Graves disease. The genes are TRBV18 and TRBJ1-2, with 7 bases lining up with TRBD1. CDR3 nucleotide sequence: TGTGCCAGCTCACCAAAAGACAGGGCTGGCTACACCTTC. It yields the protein CASSPKDRAGYTF.